These 3 T cell receptor beta chains were sequenced from one sample in a study of tumor-infiltrating lymphocytes in localized non-small cell lung cancer. Using immunoSEQ multiplex PCR, the repertoire was profiled, and TCRdb retains in-frame clones only, with some absent. Of roughly 15,000 clones in the sample, roughly 75% were seen once. Sequencing used uninvolved lung tissue not adjacent to the tumor. These receptors originate from a human donor with non-small cell lung cancer.

This clone has just a few counts. This chain joins TRBV6-5 and TRBJ2-2; TRBD1 aligns across 7 bases. This CDR3 is built from 15 residues. Trimming at V came to 7 bases and at J to 5 bases, leaving 10 bases not matched to a gene. CDR1 and CDR2 from the germline V gene are MNHEY and SVGAGI. CDR3: CASMTGHSGTGELFF. The CDR3 coding sequence is TGTGCCAGCATGACAGGGCATTCGGGGACCGGGGAGCTGTTTTTT.

Relative to its sample, this clone is medium-sized. The rearrangement joins TRBV7-2 to TRBJ1-5, with D possibly matching TRBD1 (6 bases). V was pared by 3 bases and J by 5 bases, with 11 bases between. CDR1 is SGHTA and CDR2 is FQGNSA in the germline V gene. This CDR3 comprises 14 residues. The CDR3 DNA sequence: TGTGCCAGCAGCTTCAGCGCAGGGGATCAGCCCCAGCATTTT. Translated: CASSFSAGDQPQHF. The full variable domain, rest sourced from reference TRBV7-2 and TRBJ1-5, is GAGVSQSPSNKVTEKGKDVELRCDPISGHTALYWYRQSLGQGLEFLIYFQGNSAPDKSGLPSDRFSAERTGGSVSTLTIQRTQQEDSAVYLCASSFSAGDQPQHFGDGTRLSIL.

This sequence joins TRBV25-1 and TRBJ2-3; D is tentatively TRBD1 or TRBD2 (6 bases each). Germline CDR1 and CDR2: MGHDK and SYGVNS. The CDR3 totals 15 residues. V lost 3 bases and J lost 3, with 13 bases in between. DNA for the CDR3: TGTGCCAGCAGTGAGTTAGGGGGGCGGACAGATACGCAGTATTTT. The encoded protein is CASSELGGRTDTQYF.